Following are 10 T cell receptor beta chains from one sample sequenced in a study of blood T cell repertoires in COVID-19. Using immunoSEQ multiplex PCR, the repertoire was profiled, and TCRdb retains in-frame clones only, with some absent. The repertoire holds a few hundred thousand clones, with 70% to 90% as singletons. Source material: PBMCs or T cells enriched from blood (not recorded which). The receptors derive from a young man who had recovered from COVID-19.

This chain links TRBV4-1 with TRBJ1-5, with D uncertain. The germline gives CDR1 MGHRA, CDR2 YSYEKL. The CDR3 length is 14 residues. V was pared by 0 bases and J by 6 bases, with 9 bases between. This chain's CDR3 is CASSQDLGTQPQHF. The CDR3 DNA sequence: TGCGCCAGCAGCCAAGATCTAGGTACTCAGCCCCAGCATTTT.

The V call is TRBV7-9, the J call TRBJ1-1; no firm D call. V lost 9 bases to trimming and J lost 7 bases, with 9 bases between them. CDR3 size: 10 residues. Looked up from germline, CDR1 is SEHNR and CDR2 is FQNEAQ (reference sequence). The CDR3 is CARRSSEAFF. DNA of the CDR3: TGTGCCAGGAGGTCGAGTGAAGCTTTCTTT.

This clone was seen ten or more times. The V call is TRBV4-2, the J call TRBJ2-1; TRBD2 matches 14 bases. V dropped 5 bases and J dropped 2; count of bases not matched to a gene: 2. The germline V gene encodes CDR1 LGHNA and CDR2 YNFKEQ. This CDR3 spans 16 amino acids. The chain's CDR3 is CASSETSGGAYNEQFF. CDR3 DNA sequence: TGTGCCAGCAGCGAGACTAGCGGGGGGGCCTACAATGAGCAGTTCTTC.

This clone was picked up one time. V gene TRBV6-5 combines with J gene TRBJ2-7; D possibly corresponds to TRBD2 (6 bases). V shed 4 bases and J shed 0 bases, with 13 bases lying between them. The CDR3 spans 15 residues. Germline-derived CDR1 and CDR2 are MNHEY and SVGAGI. CDR3 nucleotide sequence: TGTGCCAGCAGTTTAGCGGCAAGGAGCTCCTACGAGCAGTACTTC. Translated, it gives CASSLAARSSYEQYF.

The chain couples TRBV27 to TRBJ1-2, with 7 bases matching TRBD1. This CDR3 region has 13 residues. Germline V gives CDR1 MNHEY, CDR2 SMNVEV (reference sequence). The V gene end was trimmed by 5 bases and the J gene end by 8 bases; junction bases not matched to a gene: 8. The CDR3 DNA follows: TGTGCCAGCAGTACCGACAGGGTAAAAGGCTACACCTTC. This gives the protein CASSTDRVKGYTF.

The chain has TRBV18 and TRBJ1-1; TRBD1 matches 7 bases. The CDR3 totals 16 residues. Germline V gene lookup returns CDR1 KGHSH and CDR2 LQKENI. V lost 3 bases, J lost 2 bases, and 9 bases stayed unmatched. The CDR3 nucleotides read TGTGCCAGCTCACCCGGGAGGGGACAGTCTAACACTGAAGCTTTCTTT. Translating it yields CASSPGRGQSNTEAFF.

In this sample, this clone turned up a few times. This chain uses TRBV7-8 with TRBJ1-4; TRBD1 is a possible D gene (6 bases). Germline-derived CDR1 and CDR2 are SGHVS and FQNEAQ. Trimming cost V 1 base and J 6 bases, with 15 bases left between them. CDR3 length equals 16 residues. CDR3 sequence (DNA): TGTGCCAGCAGCTTAGACCTGAGACAGGTAGATGAAAAACTGTTTTTT. Amino acid sequence: CASSLDLRQVDEKLFF.

The count of this clone is one. This sequence joins TRBV6-5 and TRBJ1-2; TRBD1 is a possible D gene (5 bases). CDR3 length: 13 residues. The V gene's germline CDR1 is MNHEY and CDR2 SVGAGI. Between the trimmed V and J ends, which lost 2 bases and 3 bases, there was a span of 7 bases. The CDR3 coding sequence is TGTGCCAGCAGTTACCAGGGTTACTATGGCTACACCTTC. Translation gives CASSYQGYYGYTF.

CDR3 loop: CASSPRLTGAINTEAFF. The CDR3 DNA follows: TGTGCCAGCAGCCCACGCTTGACAGGGGCGATAAACACTGAAGCTTTCTTT. This rearrangement joins TRBV9 to TRBJ1-1, with 8 bases lining up with TRBD1. The V segment lost 4 bases and the J segment 2 bases; nucleotides outside the gene matches: 13. Germline CDR1 and CDR2: SGDLS and YYNGEE. The CDR3 is made up of 17 amino acids.

The chain recombines TRBV20-1 with TRBJ1-1, with 7 bases identical to TRBD1. Germline V CDR1 and CDR2: DFQATT, SNEGSKA (reference sequence). The CDR3 spans 11 residues. Trimming cost V 8 bases and J 5 bases; bases outside gene matches: 5. The CDR3 DNA reads as TGCAGTCCCAGACAGGGAACTGAAGCTTTCTTT. This encodes CSPRQGTEAFF.